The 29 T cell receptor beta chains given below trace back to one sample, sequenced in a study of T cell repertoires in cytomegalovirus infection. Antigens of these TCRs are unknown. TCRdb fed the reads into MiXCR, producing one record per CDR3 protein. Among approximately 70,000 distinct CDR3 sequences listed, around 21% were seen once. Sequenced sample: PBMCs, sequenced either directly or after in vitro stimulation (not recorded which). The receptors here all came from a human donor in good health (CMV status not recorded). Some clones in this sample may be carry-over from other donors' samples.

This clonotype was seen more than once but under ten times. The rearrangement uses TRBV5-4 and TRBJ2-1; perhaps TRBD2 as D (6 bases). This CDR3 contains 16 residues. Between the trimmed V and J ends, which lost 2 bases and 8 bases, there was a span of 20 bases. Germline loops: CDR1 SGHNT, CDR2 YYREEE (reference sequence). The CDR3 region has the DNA TGTGCCAGCAGCTTATATCTAGCGAAAACGATGGATGAGCAGTTCTTC. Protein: CASSLYLAKTMDEQFF.

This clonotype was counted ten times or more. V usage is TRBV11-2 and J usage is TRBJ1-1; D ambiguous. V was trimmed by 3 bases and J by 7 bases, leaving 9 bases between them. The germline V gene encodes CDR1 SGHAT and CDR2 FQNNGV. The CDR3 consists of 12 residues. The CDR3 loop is CASSFARVEAFF. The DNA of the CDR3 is TGTGCCAGCAGCTTCGCACGAGTTGAAGCTTTCTTT.

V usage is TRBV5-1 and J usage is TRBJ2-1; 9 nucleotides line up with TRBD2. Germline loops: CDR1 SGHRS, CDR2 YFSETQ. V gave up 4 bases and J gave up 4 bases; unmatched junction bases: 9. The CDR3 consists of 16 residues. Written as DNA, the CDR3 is TGCGCCAGCAGCACCTCACTAGCGGGCCTGTACAATGAGCAGTTCTTC. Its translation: CASSTSLAGLYNEQFF. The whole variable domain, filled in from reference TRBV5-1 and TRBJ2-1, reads KAGVTQTPRYLIKTRGQQVTLSCSPISGHRSVSWYQQTPGQGLQFLFEYFSETQRNKGNFPGRFSGRQFSNSRSEMNVSTLELGDSALYLCASSTSLAGLYNEQFFGPGTRLTVL.

The CDR3 DNA is TGCAGTGCTAGTCAGGGGTCTGGTGGCTACACCTTC. It translates to CSASQGSGGYTF. This chain joins TRBV20-1 and TRBJ1-2; maybe TRBD1 (6 bases). CDR1 is DFQATT, CDR2 SNEGSKA, per germline (reference sequence). Deletions cut 3 bases from V and 7 bases from J, with 12 bases between. The CDR3 has 12 residues.

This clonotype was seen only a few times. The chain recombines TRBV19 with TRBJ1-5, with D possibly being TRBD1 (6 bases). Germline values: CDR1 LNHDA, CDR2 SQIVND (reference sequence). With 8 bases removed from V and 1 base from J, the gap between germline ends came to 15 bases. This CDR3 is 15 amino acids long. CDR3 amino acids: CASFSHTGSNQPQHF. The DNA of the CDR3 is TGTGCCAGTTTTTCACACACAGGGAGCAATCAGCCCCAGCATTTT.

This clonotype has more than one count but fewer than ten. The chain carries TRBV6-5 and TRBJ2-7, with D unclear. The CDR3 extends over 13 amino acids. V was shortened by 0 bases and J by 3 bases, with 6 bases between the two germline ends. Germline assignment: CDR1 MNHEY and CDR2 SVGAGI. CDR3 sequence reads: CASSYSSLYEQYF. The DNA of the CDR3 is TGTGCCAGCAGTTACTCGTCACTCTACGAGCAGTACTTC.

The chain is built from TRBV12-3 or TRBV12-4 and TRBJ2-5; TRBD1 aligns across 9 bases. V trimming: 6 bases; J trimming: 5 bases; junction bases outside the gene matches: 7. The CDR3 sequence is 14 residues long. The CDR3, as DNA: TGTGCCAGCAGGAAACAGGGGGCGCGGGAGACCCAGTACTTC. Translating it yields CASRKQGARETQYF.

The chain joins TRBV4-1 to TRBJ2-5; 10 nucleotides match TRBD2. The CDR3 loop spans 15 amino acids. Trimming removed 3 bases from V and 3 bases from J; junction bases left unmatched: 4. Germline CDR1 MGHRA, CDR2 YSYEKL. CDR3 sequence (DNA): TGCGCCAGCAGCCAGGAACTAGCGGGAAAAGAGACCCAGTACTTC. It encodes CASSQELAGKETQYF.

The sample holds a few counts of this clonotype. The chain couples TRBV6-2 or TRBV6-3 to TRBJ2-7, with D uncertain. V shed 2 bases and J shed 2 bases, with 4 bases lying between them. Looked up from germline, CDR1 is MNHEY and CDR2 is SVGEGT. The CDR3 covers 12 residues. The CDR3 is CASSYGPYEQYV. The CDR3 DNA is TGTGCCAGCAGTTACGGTCCCTACGAGCAGTACGTC.

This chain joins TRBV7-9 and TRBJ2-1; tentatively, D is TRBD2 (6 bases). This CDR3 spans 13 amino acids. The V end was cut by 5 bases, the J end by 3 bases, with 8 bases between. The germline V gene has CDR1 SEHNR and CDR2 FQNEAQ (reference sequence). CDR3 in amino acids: CASSRDFYNEQFF. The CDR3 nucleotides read TGTGCCAGCAGCCGGGACTTCTACAATGAGCAGTTCTTC.

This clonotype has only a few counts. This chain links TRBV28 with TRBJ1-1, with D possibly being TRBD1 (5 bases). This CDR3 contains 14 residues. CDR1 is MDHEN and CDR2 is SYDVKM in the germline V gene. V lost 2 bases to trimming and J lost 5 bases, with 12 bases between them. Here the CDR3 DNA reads TGTGCCAGCAGTTTAGGGGAGGGGTGGACTGAAGCTTTCTTT. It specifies CASSLGEGWTEAFF. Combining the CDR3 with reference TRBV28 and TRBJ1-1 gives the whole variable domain DVKVTQSSRYLVKRTGEKVFLECVQDMDHENMFWYRQDPGLGLRLIYFSYDVKMKEKGDIPEGYSVSREKKERFSLILESASTNQTSMYLCASSLGEGWTEAFFGQGTRLTVV.

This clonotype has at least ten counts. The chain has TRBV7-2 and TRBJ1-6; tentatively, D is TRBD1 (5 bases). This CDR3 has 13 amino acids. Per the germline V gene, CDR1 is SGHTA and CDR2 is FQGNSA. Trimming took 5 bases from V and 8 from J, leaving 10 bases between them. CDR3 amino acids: CASSRDRDSPLHF. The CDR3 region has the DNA TGTGCCAGCAGCCGTGACAGAGATTCACCCCTCCACTTT.

The DNA of the CDR3 is TGTGCCACCGGACGGACGAACACTGAAGCTTTCTTT. Encoded protein: CATGRTNTEAFF. The genes are TRBV6-5 and TRBJ1-1; D is undetermined. The V end was cut by 10 bases, the J end by 1 base, with 10 bases between. The CDR3 has 12 amino acids. CDR1 is MNHEY, CDR2 SVGAGI, per germline.

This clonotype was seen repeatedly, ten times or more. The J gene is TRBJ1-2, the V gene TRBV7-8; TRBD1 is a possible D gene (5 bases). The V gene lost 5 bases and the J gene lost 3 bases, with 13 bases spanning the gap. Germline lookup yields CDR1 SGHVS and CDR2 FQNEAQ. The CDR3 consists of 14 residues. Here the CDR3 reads CASSMTADHYGYTF. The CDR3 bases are TGTGCCAGCAGCATGACAGCCGACCACTATGGCTACACCTTC.

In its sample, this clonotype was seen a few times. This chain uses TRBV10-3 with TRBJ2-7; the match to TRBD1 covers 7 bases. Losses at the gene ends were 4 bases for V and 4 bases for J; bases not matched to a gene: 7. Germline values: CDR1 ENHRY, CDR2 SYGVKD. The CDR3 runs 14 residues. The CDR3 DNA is TGTGCCATCAGTGTAGGGACAGAGAGTTACGAGCAGTACGTC. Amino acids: CAISVGTESYEQYV.

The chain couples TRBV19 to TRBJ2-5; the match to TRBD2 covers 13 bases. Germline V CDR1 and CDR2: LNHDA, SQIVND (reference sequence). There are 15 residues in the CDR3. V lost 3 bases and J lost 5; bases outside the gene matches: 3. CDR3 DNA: TGTGCCAGTAGTATCGGGACTAGCGGGACTGAGACCCAGTACTTC. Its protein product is CASSIGTSGTETQYF.

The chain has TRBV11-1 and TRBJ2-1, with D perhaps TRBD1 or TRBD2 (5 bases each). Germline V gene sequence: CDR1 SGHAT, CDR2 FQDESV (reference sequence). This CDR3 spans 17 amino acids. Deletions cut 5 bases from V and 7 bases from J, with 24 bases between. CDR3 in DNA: TGTGCCAGCAGCCCCCGGGTGGGGGTAGGAATCGGAAATGAGCAGTTCTTC. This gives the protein CASSPRVGVGIGNEQFF. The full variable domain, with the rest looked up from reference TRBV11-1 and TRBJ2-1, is EAEVAQSPRYKITEKSQAVAFWCDPISGHATLYWYRQILGQGPELLVQFQDESVVDDSQLPKDRFSAERLKGVDSTLKIQPAELGDSAMYLCASSPRVGVGIGNEQFFGPGTRLTVL.

The CDR3 bases are TGCGCCAGCAGAGGGACTAGCGGGAGGGCCTACGAGCAGTACGTC. Encoded protein: CASRGTSGRAYEQYV. The chain joins TRBV10-2 to TRBJ2-7; 16 positions agree with TRBD2. V lost 6 bases, J lost 2 bases, and 1 base stayed unmatched. The germline gives CDR1 WSHSY, CDR2 SAAADI. The CDR3 length is 15 residues.

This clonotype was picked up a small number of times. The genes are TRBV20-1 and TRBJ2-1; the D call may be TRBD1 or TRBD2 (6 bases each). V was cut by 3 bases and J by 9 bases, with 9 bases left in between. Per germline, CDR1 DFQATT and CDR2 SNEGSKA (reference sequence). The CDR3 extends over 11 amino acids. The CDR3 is CSASRGGEQFF. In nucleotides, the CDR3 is TGCAGTGCTAGCAGGGGAGGTGAGCAGTTCTTC.

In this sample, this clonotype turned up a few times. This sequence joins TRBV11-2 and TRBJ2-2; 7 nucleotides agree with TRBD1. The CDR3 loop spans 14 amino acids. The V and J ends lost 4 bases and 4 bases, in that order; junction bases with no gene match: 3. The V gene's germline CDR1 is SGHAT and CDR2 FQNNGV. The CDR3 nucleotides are TGTGCCAGCAGCTCCTACAGGGGCACCGGGGAGCTGTTTTTT. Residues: CASSSYRGTGELFF.

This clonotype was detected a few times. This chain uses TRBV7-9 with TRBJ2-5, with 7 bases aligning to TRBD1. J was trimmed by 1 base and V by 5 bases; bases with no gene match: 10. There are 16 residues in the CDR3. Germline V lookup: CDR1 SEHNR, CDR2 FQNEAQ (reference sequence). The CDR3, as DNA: TGTGCCAGCAGCCAATCCGGGACAGCGAGCCAAGAGACCCAGTACTTC. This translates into CASSQSGTASQETQYF. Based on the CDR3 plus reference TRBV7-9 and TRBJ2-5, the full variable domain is DTGVSQNPRHKITKRGQNVTFRCDPISEHNRLYWYRQTLGQGPEFLTYFQNEAQLEKSRLLSDRFSAERPKGSFSTLEIQRTEQGDSAMYLCASSQSGTASQETQYFGPGTRLLVL.

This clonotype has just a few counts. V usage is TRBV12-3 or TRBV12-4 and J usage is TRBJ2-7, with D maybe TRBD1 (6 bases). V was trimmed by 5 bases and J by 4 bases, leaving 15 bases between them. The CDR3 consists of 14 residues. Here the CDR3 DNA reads TGTGCCAGCAGTCTACAGGGAGCCGGGTACGAGCAGTACTTC. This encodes CASSLQGAGYEQYF.

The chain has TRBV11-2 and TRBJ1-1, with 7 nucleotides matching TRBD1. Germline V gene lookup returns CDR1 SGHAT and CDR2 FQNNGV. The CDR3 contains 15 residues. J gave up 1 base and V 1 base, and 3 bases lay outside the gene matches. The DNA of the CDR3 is TGTGCCAGCAGCTTAGTGACAGGGCCGAACACTGAAGCTTTCTTT. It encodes CASSLVTGPNTEAFF.

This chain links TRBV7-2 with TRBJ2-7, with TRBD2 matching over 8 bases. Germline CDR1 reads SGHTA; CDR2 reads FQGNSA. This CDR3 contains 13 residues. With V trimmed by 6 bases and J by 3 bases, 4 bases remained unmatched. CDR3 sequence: CASRAGTSYEQYF. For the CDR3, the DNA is TGTGCCAGCAGGGCCGGGACTAGCTACGAGCAGTACTTC.

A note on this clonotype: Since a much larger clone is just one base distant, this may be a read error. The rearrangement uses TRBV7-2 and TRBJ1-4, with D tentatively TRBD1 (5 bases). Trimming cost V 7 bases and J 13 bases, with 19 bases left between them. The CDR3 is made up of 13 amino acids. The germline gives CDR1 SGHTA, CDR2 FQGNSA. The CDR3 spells CASNPNRGDGLFF. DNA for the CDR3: TGTGCCAGCAACCCCAACCGGGGGGATGGACTGTTTTTT.

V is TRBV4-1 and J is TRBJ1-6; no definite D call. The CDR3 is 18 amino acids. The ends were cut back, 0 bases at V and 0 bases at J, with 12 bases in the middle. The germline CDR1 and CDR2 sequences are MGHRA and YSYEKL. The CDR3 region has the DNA TGCGCCAGCAGCCAAGATCGTGGGAGGAGCTCCTATAATTCACCCCTCCACTTT. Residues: CASSQDRGRSSYNSPLHF.

The CDR3 reads CASGLGTSVSSYNEQFF. The CDR3 nucleotides are TGTGCTAGTGGTTTAGGGACTAGCGTCAGCTCCTACAATGAGCAGTTCTTC. The chain uses TRBV12-5 and TRBJ2-1; 10 bases fit TRBD2. Trimming removed 3 bases from V and 0 bases from J; junction bases left unmatched: 5. The germline CDR1 and CDR2 sequences are LGHNT and FRNRAP. The CDR3 spans 17 residues.

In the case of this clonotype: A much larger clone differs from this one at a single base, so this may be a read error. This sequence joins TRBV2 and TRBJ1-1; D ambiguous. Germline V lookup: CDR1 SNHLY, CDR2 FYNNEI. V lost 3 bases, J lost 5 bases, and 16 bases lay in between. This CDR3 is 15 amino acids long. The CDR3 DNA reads TGTGCCAGCAGTGATGCCGGGCTGGGGAAAACTGAAGCTTTCTTT. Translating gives CASSDAGLGKTEAFF.

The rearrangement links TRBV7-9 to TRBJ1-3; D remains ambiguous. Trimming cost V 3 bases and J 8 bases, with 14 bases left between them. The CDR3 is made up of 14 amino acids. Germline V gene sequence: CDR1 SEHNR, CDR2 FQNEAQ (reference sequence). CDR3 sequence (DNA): TGTGCCAGCAGCTTTCAGTCTTCTCGAGACACCATATATTTT. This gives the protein CASSFQSSRDTIYF.